A few counts support the clone carrying this T cell receptor beta chain. The antigen is not known. There are 15 residues in the CDR3. The V gene's germline CDR1 is LNHDA and CDR2 SQIVND (reference sequence). J gave up 5 bases and V 3 bases, and 5 bases lay outside the gene matches. The data derive from a study of OX40 agonist ivuxolimab in advanced cancers. Study-wide results and caveats: Normalized T-cell clonal expansion was also low in some nonresponders.

Clones were read by immunoSEQ multiplex PCR, and TCRdb kept only the in-frame ones, dropping some. The sample yields more than 60,000 clones, 80% to 90% seen once. Sequenced material: CD4+ or CD8+ T cells sorted from blood, taken in a trial of the OX40 agonist ivuxolimab. This clonotype originated in an adult with an advanced solid tumor such as melanoma, head and neck, liver or kidney cancer. This rearrangement joins TRBV19 to TRBJ2-7, with 12 positions matching TRBD2. The DNA for the CDR3 is TGTGCCAGTAGTATTCGGACTAGCGGGACCCACGAGCAGTACTTC. It is translated as CASSIRTSGTHEQYF.